This T cell receptor beta chain is drawn from a study of blood T cell repertoires in COVID-19. The wider study: The United States, Italy and Spain were the sources of the acute and convalescent COVID-19 samples. Sample material is recorded as cDNA or gDNA derived from T cells, B-cell-depleted T cells, or PBMCs.

Authors' data handling: Scientists estimated how many nucleated cells there were by amplifying reference gene primers. This table comes from immunoSEQ multiplex PCR, and its TCRdb copy is limited to in-frame clones, with some not included. The V and J calls and clone size were taken over from that table, and D and trimming were inferred from the DNA. Among 200,000 to 250,000 clones listed, 86% were seen once. The CDR3 runs 16 residues. Germline-derived CDR1 and CDR2 are MNHEY and SVGAGI. The ends were cut back, 2 bases at V and 0 bases at J, with 13 bases in the middle. This chain uses TRBV6-5 with TRBJ1-1; D gene ambiguous. The receptor comes from a man at least 80 years old with acute or convalescent COVID-19. The sequencing sample was made of peripheral blood. DNA of the CDR3: TGTGCCAGCAGTTACACGCGTCTGTCATTGAACACTGAAGCTTTCTTT. It is translated as CASSYTRLSLNTEAFF.